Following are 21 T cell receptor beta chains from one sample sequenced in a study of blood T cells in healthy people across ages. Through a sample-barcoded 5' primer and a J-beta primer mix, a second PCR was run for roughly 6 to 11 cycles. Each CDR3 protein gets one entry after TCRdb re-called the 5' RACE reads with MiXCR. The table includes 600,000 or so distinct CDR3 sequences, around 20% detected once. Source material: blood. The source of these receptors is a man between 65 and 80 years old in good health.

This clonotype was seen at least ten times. DNA of the CDR3: TGTGCCAGCAGTCCGCCTAGATTTAGGGAGACCCAGTACTTC. Protein product: CASSPPRFRETQYF. The gene calls are TRBV28 and TRBJ2-5; unclear D gene. V was clipped by 5 bases and J by 5 bases, with 15 bases between them. This CDR3 comprises 14 residues. Germline V gene sequence: CDR1 MDHEN, CDR2 SYDVKM.

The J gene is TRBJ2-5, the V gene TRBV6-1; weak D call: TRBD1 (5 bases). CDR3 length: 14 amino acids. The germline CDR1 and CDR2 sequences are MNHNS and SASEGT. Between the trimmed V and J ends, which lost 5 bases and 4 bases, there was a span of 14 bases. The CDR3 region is CASSTQGFRETQYF. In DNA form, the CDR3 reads TGTGCCAGCAGTACCCAGGGTTTTCGAGAGACCCAGTACTTC.

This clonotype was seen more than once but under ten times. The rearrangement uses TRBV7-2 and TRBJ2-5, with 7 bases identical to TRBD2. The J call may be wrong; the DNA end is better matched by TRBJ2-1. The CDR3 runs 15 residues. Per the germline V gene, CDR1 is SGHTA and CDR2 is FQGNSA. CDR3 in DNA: TGTGCCAGCAGCTTAGCGGCTAGCGGATACAATGAGCAGTTCTTC. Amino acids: CASSLAASGYNEQFF.

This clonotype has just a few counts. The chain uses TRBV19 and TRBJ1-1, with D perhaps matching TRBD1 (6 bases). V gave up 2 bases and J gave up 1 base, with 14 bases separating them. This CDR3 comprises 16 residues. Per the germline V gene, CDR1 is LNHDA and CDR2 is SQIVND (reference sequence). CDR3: CASSIQGSFSNTEAFF. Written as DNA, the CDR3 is TGTGCCAGTAGTATACAGGGGTCGTTCTCGAACACTGAAGCTTTCTTT.

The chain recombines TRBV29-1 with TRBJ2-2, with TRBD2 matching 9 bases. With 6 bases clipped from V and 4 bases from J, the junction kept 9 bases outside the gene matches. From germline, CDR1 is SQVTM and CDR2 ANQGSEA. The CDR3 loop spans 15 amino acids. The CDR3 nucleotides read TGCAGCGTGGCCGGCCTAGCGGGATTCACCGGGGAGCTGTTTTTT. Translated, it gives CSVAGLAGFTGELFF.

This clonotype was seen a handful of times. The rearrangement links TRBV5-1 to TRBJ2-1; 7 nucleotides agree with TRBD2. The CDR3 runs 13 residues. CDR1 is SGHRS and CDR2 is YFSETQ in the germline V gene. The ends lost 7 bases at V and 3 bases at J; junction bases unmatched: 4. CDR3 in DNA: TGCGCCAGCGGGAAGCGGGGCTACAATGAGCAGTTCTTC. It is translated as CASGKRGYNEQFF. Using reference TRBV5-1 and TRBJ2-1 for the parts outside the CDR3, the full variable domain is KAGVTQTPRYLIKTRGQQVTLSCSPISGHRSVSWYQQTPGQGLQFLFEYFSETQRNKGNFPGRFSGRQFSNSRSEMNVSTLELGDSALYLCASGKRGYNEQFFGPGTRLTVL.

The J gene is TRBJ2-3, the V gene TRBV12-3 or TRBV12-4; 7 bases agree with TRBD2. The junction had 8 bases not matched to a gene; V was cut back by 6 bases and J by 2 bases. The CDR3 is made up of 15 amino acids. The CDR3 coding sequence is TGTGCCAGCAGACACCGGACTAGGGTCACAGATACGCAGTATTTT. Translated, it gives CASRHRTRVTDTQYF.

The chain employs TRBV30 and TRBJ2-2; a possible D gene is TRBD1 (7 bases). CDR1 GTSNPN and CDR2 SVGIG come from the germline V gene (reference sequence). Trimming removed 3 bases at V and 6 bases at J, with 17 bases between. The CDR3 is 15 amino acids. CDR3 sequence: CAWRGLLQGPGELFF. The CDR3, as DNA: TGTGCCTGGAGGGGACTCCTACAGGGGCCCGGGGAGCTGTTTTTT.

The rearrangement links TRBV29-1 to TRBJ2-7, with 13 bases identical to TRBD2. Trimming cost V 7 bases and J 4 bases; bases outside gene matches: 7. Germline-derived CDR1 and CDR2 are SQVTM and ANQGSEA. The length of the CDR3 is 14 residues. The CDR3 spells CSDQGLAGDYEQYF. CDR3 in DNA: TGCAGCGACCAAGGACTAGCGGGAGATTACGAGCAGTACTTC.

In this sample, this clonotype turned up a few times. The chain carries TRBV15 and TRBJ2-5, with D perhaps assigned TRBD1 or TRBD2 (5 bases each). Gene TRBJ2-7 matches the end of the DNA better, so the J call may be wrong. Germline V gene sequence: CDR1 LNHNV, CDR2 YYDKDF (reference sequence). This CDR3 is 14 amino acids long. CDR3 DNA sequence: TGTGCCACCAGCAGAGGAGGGGCCTCCTACGAGCAGTACTTC. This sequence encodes CATSRGGASYEQYF.

The CDR3 region has the DNA TGTGCCAGCAGATCCCAGCGAGACAATGAGCAGTTCTTC. Its protein is CASRSQRDNEQFF. The rearrangement uses TRBV12-3 or TRBV12-4 and TRBJ2-1; D unresolved. CDR3 length equals 13 residues. V was shortened by 6 bases and J by 5 bases, with 11 bases between the two germline ends.

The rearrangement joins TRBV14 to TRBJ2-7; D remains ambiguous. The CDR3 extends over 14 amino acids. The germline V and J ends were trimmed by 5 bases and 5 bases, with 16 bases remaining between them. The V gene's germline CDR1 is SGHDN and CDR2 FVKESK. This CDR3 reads CASSVVDVPNEQYF. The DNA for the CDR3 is TGTGCCAGCAGCGTAGTAGATGTTCCTAACGAGCAGTACTTC.

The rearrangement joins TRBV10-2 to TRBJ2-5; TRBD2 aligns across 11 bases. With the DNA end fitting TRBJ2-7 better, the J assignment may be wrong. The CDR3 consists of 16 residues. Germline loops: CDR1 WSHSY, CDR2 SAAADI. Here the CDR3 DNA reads TGCGCCAGCAGTGAGCCCCCGGGACTAGCGGCTTACGAGCAGTACTTC. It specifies CASSEPPGLAAYEQYF.

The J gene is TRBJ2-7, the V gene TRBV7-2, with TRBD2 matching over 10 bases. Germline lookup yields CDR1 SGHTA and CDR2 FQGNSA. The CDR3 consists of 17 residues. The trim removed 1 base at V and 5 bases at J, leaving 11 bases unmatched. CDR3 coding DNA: TGTGCCAGCAGCTTAGTGGCTAGCGGGAGAGGAGGCCACGAGCAGTACTTC. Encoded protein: CASSLVASGRGGHEQYF. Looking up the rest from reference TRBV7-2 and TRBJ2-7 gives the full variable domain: GAGVSQSPSNKVTEKGKDVELRCDPISGHTALYWYRQSLGQGLEFLIYFQGNSAPDKSGLPSDRFSAERTGGSVSTLTIQRTQQEDSAVYLCASSLVASGRGGHEQYFGPGTRLTVT.

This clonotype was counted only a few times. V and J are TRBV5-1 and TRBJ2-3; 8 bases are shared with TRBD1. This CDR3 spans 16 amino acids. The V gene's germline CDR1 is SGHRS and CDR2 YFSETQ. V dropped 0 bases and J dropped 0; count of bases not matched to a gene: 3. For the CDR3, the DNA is TGCGCCAGCAGCTTGGCGGACAGGGAGAGCACAGATACGCAGTATTTT. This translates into CASSLADRESTDTQYF. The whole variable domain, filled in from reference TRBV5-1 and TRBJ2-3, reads KAGVTQTPRYLIKTRGQQVTLSCSPISGHRSVSWYQQTPGQGLQFLFEYFSETQRNKGNFPGRFSGRQFSNSRSEMNVSTLELGDSALYLCASSLADRESTDTQYFGPGTRLTVL.

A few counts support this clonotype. DNA of the CDR3: TGCGCCAGCAGCCCACTTTTGTCCGGGGAGCTGTTTTTT. It codes for CASSPLLSGELFF. V is TRBV5-1 and J is TRBJ2-2; unclear D gene. The CDR3 length is 13 residues. Germline V gene sequence: CDR1 SGHRS, CDR2 YFSETQ. Trimming took 4 bases from V and 6 from J, leaving 10 bases between them.

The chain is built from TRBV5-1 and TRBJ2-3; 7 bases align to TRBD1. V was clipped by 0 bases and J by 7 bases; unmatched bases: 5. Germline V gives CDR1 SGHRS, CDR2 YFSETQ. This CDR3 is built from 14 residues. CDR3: CASSLVRDSYTQYF. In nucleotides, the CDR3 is TGCGCCAGCAGCTTGGTCAGGGACAGTTATACGCAGTATTTT. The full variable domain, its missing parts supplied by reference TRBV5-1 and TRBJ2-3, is KAGVTQTPRYLIKTRGQQVTLSCSPISGHRSVSWYQQTPGQGLQFLFEYFSETQRNKGNFPGRFSGRQFSNSRSEMNVSTLELGDSALYLCASSLVRDSYTQYFGPGTRLTVL.

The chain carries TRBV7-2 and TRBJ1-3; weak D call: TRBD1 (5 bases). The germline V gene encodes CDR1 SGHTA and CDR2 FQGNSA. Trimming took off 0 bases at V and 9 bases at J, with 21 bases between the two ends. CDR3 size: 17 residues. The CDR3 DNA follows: TGTGCCAGCAGCTTAGCCGGCTTCCGCAGGGCCCCGGGCACCATATATTTT. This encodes CASSLAGFRRAPGTIYF.

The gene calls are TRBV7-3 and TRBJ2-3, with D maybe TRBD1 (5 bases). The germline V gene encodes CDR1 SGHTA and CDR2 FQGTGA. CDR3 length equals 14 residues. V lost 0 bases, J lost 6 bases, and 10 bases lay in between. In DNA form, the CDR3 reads TGTGCCAGCAGCTTAACCCGTGCAGGGGATACGCAGTATTTT. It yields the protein CASSLTRAGDTQYF.

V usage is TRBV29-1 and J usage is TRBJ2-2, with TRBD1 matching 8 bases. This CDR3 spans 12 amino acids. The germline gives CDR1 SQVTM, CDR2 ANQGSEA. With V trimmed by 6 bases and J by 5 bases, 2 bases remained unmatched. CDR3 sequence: CSVWTGTGELFF. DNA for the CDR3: TGCAGCGTGTGGACAGGGACCGGGGAGCTGTTTTTT.

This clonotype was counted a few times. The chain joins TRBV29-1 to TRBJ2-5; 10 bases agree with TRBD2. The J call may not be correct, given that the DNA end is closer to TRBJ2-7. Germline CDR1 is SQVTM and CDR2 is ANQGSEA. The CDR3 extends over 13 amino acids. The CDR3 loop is CSVGPSGSYEQYF. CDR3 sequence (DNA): TGCAGCGTTGGGCCTAGCGGGAGCTACGAGCAGTACTTC.